This T cell receptor (beta chain) derives from a study of control samples from healthy donors and cancer patients. Produced via immunoSEQ multiplex PCR; TCRdb's table is partial and in-frame only. This table has 210,000 or so clones, roughly nine tenths appearing once. The V and J ends lost 0 bases and 5 bases, in that order; junction bases with no gene match: 2. The CDR3 covers 14 residues. Germline V gene lookup returns CDR1 SGDLS and CDR2 YYNGEE. This TCR came from a man under 40 in good health. What was sequenced was blood. The rearrangement uses TRBV9 and TRBJ2-5; 9 bases line up with TRBD1. The CDR3 loop is CASSVAGQGETQYF. CDR3 nucleotides: TGTGCCAGCAGCGTAGCTGGACAGGGGGAGACCCAGTACTTC.